This T cell receptor (beta chain) stems from a study of T-cell memory formation after mild COVID-19. Study in general: TCR clusters were mostly donor specific.

Notes on the study in general: Mainly CM and EM harbored the contracting CD4+ clones; mainly EMRA harbored the CD8+ ones.

With constant-segment primers, 5'RACE yielded cDNA libraries of TCR alpha and TCR beta that carried sample barcodes and UMIs. TCRdb reanalysed the 5' RACE reads using MiXCR and keeps one entry per CDR3 protein. Of about 560,000 distinct CDR3 sequences in the sample, about 18% were seen once. The germline V gene has CDR1 SGHRS and CDR2 YFSETQ. This CDR3 has 18 residues. After removal of 0 bases from V and 0 bases from J, the junction contained 7 bases not matched to a gene. On this clonotype itself: Its target is not known.

Sequences were obtained from PBMCs or a T cell subset sorted from them (not recorded which). The chain uses TRBV5-1 and TRBJ2-1, with 9 bases fitting TRBD1. This receptor was obtained from an adult woman who had mild COVID-19 (a few samples of this study predate the infection). Cell type and time point are not known. The CDR3 sequence is CASSLGDRALSSYNEQFF. The CDR3 DNA follows: TGCGCCAGCAGCTTGGGGGACAGGGCGTTAAGCTCCTACAATGAGCAGTTCTTC. The whole variable domain, filled in from reference TRBV5-1 and TRBJ2-1, reads KAGVTQTPRYLIKTRGQQVTLSCSPISGHRSVSWYQQTPGQGLQFLFEYFSETQRNKGNFPGRFSGRQFSNSRSEMNVSTLELGDSALYLCASSLGDRALSSYNEQFFGPGTRLTVL.